A selection of T cell receptor beta chains follows, all from one sample in a study of T cell clusters in autoimmune cytopenias. For each CDR3 protein, TCRdb gives one entry from its re-call of the multiplex PCR reads, without DNA. The table lists around 6,100 distinct CDR3 sequences, with 4% to 5% in the top ten. The sequenced sample was peripheral blood. The receptor source for this set is a human donor with an autoimmune cytopenia or autoimmune hepatitis (not recorded which). The CDR3 runs from the conserved cysteine through the conserved F or W. The order of the fields is J gene, clone size, V gene, CDR3 protein. Clone size is stated in some rows and not others, as once, few, many or a class when expanded.

TRBJ2-2	medium-sized	TRBV19	CASSTTGTGELFF
TRBJ2-1	NA	TRBV3-1	CASSQDGGNNNEQFF
TRBJ1-2	medium-sized	TRBV10-3	CAISDPDRNTYGYTF
TRBJ1-5	NA	TRBV20-1	CSARLGGRFQPQHF
TRBJ2-1	medium-sized	TRBV29-1	CSVEDTGQGYNEQFF
TRBJ1-1	NA	TRBV12-3/TRBV12-4	CASSSQQANTEAFF
TRBJ2-7	NA	TRBV23-1	CASSHRDKRGGPYEQYF
TRBJ1-2	medium-sized	TRBV12-3/TRBV12-4	CASSLTLFRGYTF
TRBJ2-1	medium-sized	TRBV5-4	CASSSTSGGASYNEQFF
TRBJ1-5	medium-sized	TRBV7-6	CASSLDGYQPQHF
TRBJ2-5	medium-sized	TRBV5-6	CASSNRIPGGTETQYF
TRBJ2-7	medium-sized	TRBV30	CAWSAPRDGTYEQYF
TRBJ1-1	NA	TRBV7-2	CASSLPSGARTEAFF
TRBJ2-5	medium-sized	TRBV27	CASSLIPGETQYF
TRBJ1-5	medium-sized	TRBV5-6	CASSLTQERWDQPQHF
TRBJ1-1	medium-sized	TRBV6-5	CASSYSRRRDAEAFF
TRBJ2-5	medium-sized	TRBV27	CASSLAPGVRETQYF
TRBJ1-2	medium-sized	TRBV5-6	CASSFVRGKGYGYTF
TRBJ2-1	NA	TRBV20-1	CSARDWGGRDNEQFF
TRBJ2-1	NA	TRBV7-6	CASSLGRGTPPLNEQFF
TRBJ2-7	medium-sized	TRBV5-4	CASSFPGIEQYF
TRBJ2-3	medium-sized	TRBV18	CASSPGITDTQYF
TRBJ2-1	medium-sized	TRBV5-4	CASSLAGGTGVDEQFF
TRBJ2-7	NA	TRBV7-2	CASSLKHSYPNYEQYF
TRBJ2-1	medium-sized	TRBV30	CAWSDPWTAGSYNEQFF
TRBJ1-6	medium-sized	TRBV4-3	CASSQDGTFNSPLHF